Below are 26 T cell receptor beta chains sequenced from a single sample in a study of CD8 T cells in Susac syndrome. cDNA came from about 0.5 to 1 ug RNA primed by random hexamers. TCRdb processed the immunoSEQ multiplex PCR reads anew with MiXCR; each CDR3 protein has one entry. Of 400,000 or so distinct CDR3 sequences listed, approximately 85% are singletons. The sample taken for sequencing was CD8+ T cells from PBMCs. These receptors all come from a human donor with multiple sclerosis.

This clonotype has just one count. The chain combines TRBV6-2 or TRBV6-3 with TRBJ2-2; D may be TRBD1 (6 bases). The V gene's germline CDR1 is MNHEY and CDR2 SVGEGT. This CDR3 has 17 residues. Trimming stripped 2 bases from V and 4 bases from J, with 17 bases between. In nucleotides, the CDR3 is TGTGCCAGCAGTTACCCCACAGGGTCTCCCCTCACCGGGGAGCTGTTTTTT. Translating it yields CASSYPTGSPLTGELFF.

The V call is TRBV29-1, the J call TRBJ2-7; 7 bases agree with TRBD2. In germline, CDR1 is SQVTM, CDR2 ANQGSEA. The CDR3 sequence is 18 residues long. V lost 2 bases and J lost 1; bases outside the gene matches: 17. The CDR3 region is CSVEKSGGWWGGSYEQYF. The CDR3 nucleotides are TGCAGCGTTGAAAAATCAGGAGGGTGGTGGGGGGGATCCTACGAGCAGTACTTC.

The chain joins TRBV20-1 to TRBJ1-5, with D perhaps matching TRBD1 (5 bases). This CDR3 region has 16 residues. The germline V gene encodes CDR1 DFQATT and CDR2 SNEGSKA (reference sequence). V lost 0 bases, J lost 6 bases, and 18 bases lay in between. CDR3 sequence reads: CSARDAGHTGFQPQHF. The CDR3 nucleotides read TGCAGTGCTAGAGATGCCGGACACACTGGTTTTCAGCCCCAGCATTTT.

The sample holds a few counts of this clonotype. The chain is built from TRBV6-1 and TRBJ2-3; no clear D gene. The CDR3 contains 11 residues. Germline V gene sequence: CDR1 MNHNS, CDR2 SASEGT. Trimming took off 5 bases at V and 7 bases at J, with 7 bases between the two ends. CDR3 sequence (DNA): TGTGCCAGCAGTCTTGCCAATACGCAGTATTTT. Residues: CASSLANTQYF.

The chain couples TRBV9 to TRBJ1-1; tentatively, D is TRBD1 (6 bases). The V end lost 3 bases, the J end lost 0 bases, and 12 bases lay between the germline ends. CDR1 and CDR2 from the germline V gene are SGDLS and YYNGEE. The CDR3 is 15 residues long. The CDR3 protein is CASSASDSLNTEAFF. CDR3 coding DNA: TGTGCCAGCAGCGCGTCGGACAGTTTGAACACTGAAGCTTTCTTT.

The chain recombines TRBV10-2 with TRBJ1-2; D remains unclear. This CDR3 contains 13 residues. Germline values: CDR1 WSHSY, CDR2 SAAADI. V was shortened by 10 bases and J by 4 bases, with 16 bases between the two germline ends. The CDR3 sequence: CATALQTSYGYTF. In DNA, the CDR3 is TGCGCCACCGCCCTACAGACCTCCTATGGCTACACCTTC.

V is TRBV27 and J is TRBJ2-7; no reliable D call. Germline-derived CDR1 and CDR2 are MNHEY and SMNVEV (reference sequence). CDR3 length: 14 residues. V lost 10 bases and J lost 3, with 19 bases in between. The CDR3 DNA sequence: TGTGCCACCCAGCTAGGTGGTGGTTACTACGAGCAGTACTTC. Protein product: CATQLGGGYYEQYF.

This clonotype was seen a few times. The gene calls are TRBV12-3 or TRBV12-4 and TRBJ2-7; 7 bases agree with TRBD1. The length of the CDR3 is 14 residues. With V trimmed by 3 bases and J by 6 bases, 8 bases remained unmatched. CDR3 sequence (DNA): TGTGCCAGCAGTTTCACAGGGGCTGGCGGCGAGCAGTACTTC. Its protein is CASSFTGAGGEQYF.

The chain couples TRBV6-1 to TRBJ1-5; D is possibly TRBD1 (5 bases). The V gene lost 3 bases and the J gene lost 3 bases, with 9 bases spanning the gap. This CDR3 is built from 14 residues. Germline CDR1 reads MNHNS; CDR2 reads SASEGT. CDR3 coding DNA: TGTGCCAGCAGTGATACGGGGGACAATCAGCCCCAGCATTTT. Protein product: CASSDTGDNQPQHF.

This clonotype was seen just once. The chain combines TRBV27 with TRBJ1-5, with 9 bases identical to TRBD1. V shed 4 bases, J shed 5 bases, and the junction held 6 bases outside the gene matches. CDR1 is MNHEY, CDR2 SMNVEV, per germline (reference sequence). The CDR3 contains 15 residues. The CDR3 region is CASSSGQGSDQPQHF. The CDR3 bases are TGTGCCAGCAGTTCGGGACAGGGAAGCGATCAGCCCCAGCATTTT.

The chain carries TRBV10-3 and TRBJ2-7; possible D gene TRBD1, 5 bases. The V and J ends lost 8 bases and 3 bases respectively, with 11 bases between them. This CDR3 spans 12 amino acids. CDR1 and CDR2 (germline): ENHRY, SYGVKD. The chain's CDR3 is CAIQGAHYEQYF. For the CDR3, the DNA is TGTGCCATCCAGGGTGCCCACTACGAGCAGTACTTC.

The CDR3 spells CASSFPQMTGAVRDPQETQYF. As DNA, the CDR3 is TGTGCCAGCAGTTTTCCCCAAATGACAGGGGCCGTACGTGATCCCCAAGAGACCCAGTACTTC. The chain employs TRBV28 and TRBJ2-5, with TRBD1 matching over 8 bases. The CDR3 consists of 21 residues. Trimming cost V 3 bases and J 1 base; bases outside gene matches: 22. Germline lookup yields CDR1 MDHEN and CDR2 SYDVKM.

The genes are TRBV7-9 and TRBJ2-1, with D tentatively TRBD1 or TRBD2 (5 bases each). V lost 1 base, J lost 9 bases, and 10 bases lay in between. Per germline, CDR1 SEHNR and CDR2 FQNEAQ (reference sequence). The CDR3 sequence is 13 residues long. CDR3 bases: TGTGCCAGCAGCTTAGTCGGGGCTGGTGAGCAGTTCTTC. Amino acid sequence: CASSLVGAGEQFF.

The rearrangement links TRBV19 to TRBJ1-1; D remains unclear. CDR3 length: 14 residues. The ends were cut back, 5 bases at V and 6 bases at J, with 16 bases in the middle. Germline V CDR1 and CDR2: LNHDA, SQIVND (reference sequence). The CDR3 loop reads CASSAFTGSPEAFF. In DNA form, the CDR3 reads TGTGCCAGTAGTGCCTTTACGGGGTCCCCTGAAGCTTTCTTT. Together with reference TRBV19 and TRBJ1-1, the CDR3 gives the full variable domain: DGGITQSPKYLFRKEGQNVTLSCEQNLNHDAMYWYRQDPGQGLRLIYYSQIVNDFQKGDIAEGYSVSREKKESFPLTVTSAQKNPTAFYLCASSAFTGSPEAFFGQGTRLTVV.

This clonotype was counted once. The gene calls are TRBV5-6 and TRBJ2-1, with D unresolved. Germline lookup yields CDR1 SGHDT and CDR2 YYEEEE. V was cut by 0 bases and J by 8 bases, with 12 bases left in between. The CDR3 contains 14 residues. As DNA, the CDR3 is TGTGCCAGCAGCTTGGTATTTGGGTCGGATGAGCAGTTCTTC. It encodes CASSLVFGSDEQFF.

The chain couples TRBV24-1 to TRBJ2-2; 8 positions agree with TRBD1. The CDR3 sequence is 17 residues long. The junction had 12 bases not matched to a gene; V was cut back by 8 bases and J by 2 bases. Germline CDR1 reads KGHDR; CDR2 reads SFDVKD. Here the CDR3 reads CATNRGQGSFNTGELFF. CDR3 bases: TGTGCCACCAATCGAGGACAGGGATCTTTCAACACCGGGGAGCTGTTTTTT.

The genes are TRBV27 and TRBJ2-3; TRBD2 aligns across 16 bases. CDR3 size: 20 residues. V was clipped by 5 bases and J by 6 bases; unmatched bases: 17. Looked up from germline, CDR1 is MNHEY and CDR2 is SMNVEV (reference sequence). CDR3 coding DNA: TGTGCCAGCAGTCCCCACCCGGGACTAGCGGGGGGGCCGTTGGCGGATACGCAGTATTTT. Its protein is CASSPHPGLAGGPLADTQYF.

V is TRBV19 and J is TRBJ2-6; possible D gene TRBD1, 6 bases. V dropped 7 bases and J dropped 0 bases, with 13 bases sitting between them. Germline V gives CDR1 LNHDA, CDR2 SQIVND (reference sequence). CDR3 length: 16 residues. The CDR3 spells CASTTGGSSGANVLTF. For the CDR3, the DNA is TGTGCCAGTACGACAGGAGGCTCCTCTGGGGCCAACGTCCTGACTTTC. The full variable domain, in which reference TRBV19 and TRBJ2-6 provide the parts outside the CDR3, is DGGITQSPKYLFRKEGQNVTLSCEQNLNHDAMYWYRQDPGQGLRLIYYSQIVNDFQKGDIAEGYSVSREKKESFPLTVTSAQKNPTAFYLCASTTGGSSGANVLTFGAGSRLTVL.

The CDR3 nucleotides read TGTGCCAGCAGTGAATTCAGCGGGGGGACCGAGCAGTACTTC. Its translation is CASSEFSGGTEQYF. The genes are TRBV6-4 and TRBJ2-7; 9 nucleotides line up with TRBD2. The CDR3 is 14 amino acids. CDR1 and CDR2 (germline): MRHNA, SNTAGT. V shed 3 bases and J 6 bases; nucleotides not matched to a gene: 6.

This sequence joins TRBV19 and TRBJ1-4, with a possible D match to TRBD1 (5 bases). CDR3 size: 17 residues. Germline loops: CDR1 LNHDA, CDR2 SQIVND (reference sequence). Trimming removed 9 bases at V and 6 bases at J, with 26 bases between. The CDR3 region is CASAPAGGAAAHEKLFF. The CDR3 bases are TGTGCCAGCGCTCCTGCCGGAGGGGCTGCGGCCCATGAAAAACTGTTTTTT.

This clonotype showed up just once. V gene TRBV28 combines with J gene TRBJ2-2, with TRBD2 as a possible D gene (5 bases). The CDR3 contains 20 residues. Germline-derived CDR1 and CDR2 are MDHEN and SYDVKM. Trimming removed 5 bases from V and 1 base from J, with 26 bases in between. CDR3 loop: CASSLRKVATSGGNTGELFF. The CDR3 DNA follows: TGTGCCAGCAGTCTCCGGAAGGTGGCAACGAGCGGAGGGAACACCGGGGAGCTGTTTTTT.

CDR3 bases: TGTGCCAGCAGCCAAAACACCGGGACAGGGGTCGAGCAGTACTTC. Amino acid sequence: CASSQNTGTGVEQYF. This chain connects TRBV14 to TRBJ2-7; TRBD1 aligns across 10 bases. Trimming cost V 2 bases and J 6 bases; bases outside gene matches: 7. The CDR3 has 15 residues. Germline V gene sequence: CDR1 SGHDN, CDR2 FVKESK.

In this sample, this clonotype turned up a few times. The rearrangement links TRBV5-4 to TRBJ2-7; 11 bases map to TRBD2. Per the germline V gene, CDR1 is SGHNT and CDR2 is YYREEE (reference sequence). V dropped 3 bases and J dropped 4; count of bases not matched to a gene: 3. The CDR3 runs 14 residues. The CDR3 DNA sequence: TGTGCCAGCAGCTCGGGACTAGCGGTTTACGAGCAGTACTTC. It translates to CASSSGLAVYEQYF.

This chain uses TRBV2 with TRBJ1-1; 7 bases line up with TRBD1. Germline-derived CDR1 and CDR2 are SNHLY and FYNNEI. V was pared by 9 bases and J by 5 bases, with 15 bases of the junction left unmatched. The CDR3 length is 15 residues. The CDR3 DNA sequence: TGTGCCAGTTGGAGGGGACAGAGCTTGGTAACTGAAGCTTTCTTT. Translating it yields CASWRGQSLVTEAFF.

This chain links TRBV7-9 with TRBJ2-7, with D perhaps TRBD2 (5 bases). V lost 1 base, J lost 1 base, and 11 bases lay in between. The CDR3 contains 15 residues. CDR1 SEHNR and CDR2 FQNEAQ come from the germline V gene (reference sequence). CDR3: CASSLGGMLSYEQYF. CDR3 in DNA: TGTGCCAGCAGCTTAGGAGGGATGCTTTCCTACGAGCAGTACTTC.

Points on this clonotype: A read error may produce the germline difference seen at one junction end. The chain uses TRBV7-9 and TRBJ2-1; no clear D. The CDR3 extends over 14 amino acids. Germline V gene sequence: CDR1 SEHNR, CDR2 FQNEAQ (reference sequence). This CDR3 is CASSFETSYDEQFF. The CDR3 DNA reads as TGTGCCAGCAGCTTCGAGACCAGCTACGATGAGCAGTTCTTC.